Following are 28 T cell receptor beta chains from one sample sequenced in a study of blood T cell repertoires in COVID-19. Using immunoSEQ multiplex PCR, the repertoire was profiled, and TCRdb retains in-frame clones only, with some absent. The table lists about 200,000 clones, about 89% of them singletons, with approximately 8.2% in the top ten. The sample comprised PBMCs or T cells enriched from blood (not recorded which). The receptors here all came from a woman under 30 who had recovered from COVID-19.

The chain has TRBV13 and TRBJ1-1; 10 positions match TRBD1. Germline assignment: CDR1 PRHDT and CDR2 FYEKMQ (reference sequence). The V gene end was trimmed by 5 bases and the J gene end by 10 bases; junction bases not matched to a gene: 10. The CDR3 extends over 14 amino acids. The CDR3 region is CASSMGQGPLGAFF. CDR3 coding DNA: TGTGCCAGCAGCATGGGACAGGGGCCCTTGGGAGCTTTCTTT.

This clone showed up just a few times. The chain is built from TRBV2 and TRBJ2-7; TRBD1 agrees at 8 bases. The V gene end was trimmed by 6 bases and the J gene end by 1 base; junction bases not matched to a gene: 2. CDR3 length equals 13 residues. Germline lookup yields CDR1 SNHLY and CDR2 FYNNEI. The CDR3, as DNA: TGTGCCAGCAGAACAGGGGGGTCCTACGAGCAGTACTTC. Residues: CASRTGGSYEQYF.

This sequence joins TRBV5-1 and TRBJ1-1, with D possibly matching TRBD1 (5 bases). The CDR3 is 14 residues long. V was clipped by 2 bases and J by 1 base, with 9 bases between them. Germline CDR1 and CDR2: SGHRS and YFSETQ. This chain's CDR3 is CASSFGGGNTEAFF. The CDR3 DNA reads TGCGCCAGCAGCTTCGGGGGTGGGAACACTGAAGCTTTCTTT.

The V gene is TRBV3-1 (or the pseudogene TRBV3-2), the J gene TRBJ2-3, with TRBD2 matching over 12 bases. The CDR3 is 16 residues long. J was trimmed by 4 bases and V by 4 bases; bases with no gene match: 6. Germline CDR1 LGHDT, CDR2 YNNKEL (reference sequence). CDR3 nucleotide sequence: TGTGCCAGCAGCCTCCGGACTAGCGGGGACTCAGATACGCAGTATTTT. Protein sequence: CASSLRTSGDSDTQYF.

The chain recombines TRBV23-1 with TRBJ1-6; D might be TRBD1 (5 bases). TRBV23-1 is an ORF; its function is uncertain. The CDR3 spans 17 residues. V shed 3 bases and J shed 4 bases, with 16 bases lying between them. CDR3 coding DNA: TGCGCCAGCAGTCAGTGCGATCTGGGGACTTATAATTCACCCCTCCACTTT. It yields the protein CASSQCDLGTYNSPLHF.

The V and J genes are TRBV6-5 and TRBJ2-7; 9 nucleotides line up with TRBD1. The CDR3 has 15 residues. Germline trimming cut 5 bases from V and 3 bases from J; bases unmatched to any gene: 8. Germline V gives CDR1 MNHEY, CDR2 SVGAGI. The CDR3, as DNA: TGTGCCAGCAGTCAGAGACAGGGGGTATACTACGAGCAGTACTTC. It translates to CASSQRQGVYYEQYF.

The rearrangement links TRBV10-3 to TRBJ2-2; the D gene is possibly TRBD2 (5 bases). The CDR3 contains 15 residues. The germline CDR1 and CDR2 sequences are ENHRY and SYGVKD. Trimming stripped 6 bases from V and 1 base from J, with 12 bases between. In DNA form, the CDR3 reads TGTGCCATCAGCAGTACTAGAGAGAACACCGGGGAGCTGTTTTTT. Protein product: CAISSTRENTGELFF.

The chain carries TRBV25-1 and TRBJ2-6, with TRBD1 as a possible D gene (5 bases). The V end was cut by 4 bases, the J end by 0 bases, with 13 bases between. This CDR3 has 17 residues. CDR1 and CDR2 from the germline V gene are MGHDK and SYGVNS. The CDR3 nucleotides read TGTGCCAGCAGTGCCTTCAAGGGGCCCTCTGGGGCCAACGTCCTGACTTTC. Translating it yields CASSAFKGPSGANVLTF.

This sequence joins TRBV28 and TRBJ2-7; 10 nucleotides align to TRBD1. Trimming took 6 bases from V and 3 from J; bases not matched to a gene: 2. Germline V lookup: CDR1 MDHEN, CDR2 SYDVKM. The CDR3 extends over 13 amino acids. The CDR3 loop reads CASRRTGGYEQYF. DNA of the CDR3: TGTGCCAGCAGGAGGACAGGGGGCTACGAGCAGTACTTC.

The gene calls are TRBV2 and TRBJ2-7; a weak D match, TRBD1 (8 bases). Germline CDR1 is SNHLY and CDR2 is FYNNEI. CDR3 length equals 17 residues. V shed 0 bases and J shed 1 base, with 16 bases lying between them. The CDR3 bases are TGTGCCAGCAGTGAAGCGCCAGGACAGGGAGGGTCCTACGAGCAGTACTTC. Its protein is CASSEAPGQGGSYEQYF.

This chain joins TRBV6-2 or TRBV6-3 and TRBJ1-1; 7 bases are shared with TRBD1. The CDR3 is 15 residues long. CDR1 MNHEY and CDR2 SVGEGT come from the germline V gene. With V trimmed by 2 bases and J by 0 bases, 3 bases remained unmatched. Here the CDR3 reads CASSYGTDMNTEAFF. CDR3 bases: TGTGCCAGCAGTTACGGGACAGATATGAACACTGAAGCTTTCTTT.

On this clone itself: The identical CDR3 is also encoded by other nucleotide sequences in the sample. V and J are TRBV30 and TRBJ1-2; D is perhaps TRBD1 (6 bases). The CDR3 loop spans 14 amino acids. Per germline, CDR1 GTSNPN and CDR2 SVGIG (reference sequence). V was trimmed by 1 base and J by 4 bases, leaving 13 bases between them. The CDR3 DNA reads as TGTGCCTGGAGTGCTACCGGGACACCCTATGGCTACACCTTC. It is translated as CAWSATGTPYGYTF.

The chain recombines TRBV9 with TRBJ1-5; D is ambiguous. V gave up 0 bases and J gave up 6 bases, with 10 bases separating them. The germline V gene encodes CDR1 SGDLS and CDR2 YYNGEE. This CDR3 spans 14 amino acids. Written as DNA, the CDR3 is TGTGCCAGCAGCGTAGGAGGAGGCGGTCAGCCCCAGCATTTT. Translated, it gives CASSVGGGGQPQHF.

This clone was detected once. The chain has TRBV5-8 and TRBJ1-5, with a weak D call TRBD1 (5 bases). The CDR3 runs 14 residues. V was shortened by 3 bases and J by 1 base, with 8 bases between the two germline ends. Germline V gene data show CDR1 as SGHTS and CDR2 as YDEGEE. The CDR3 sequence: CASSSGHSNQPQHF. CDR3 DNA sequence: TGTGCCAGCAGCTCAGGACACAGCAATCAGCCCCAGCATTTT.

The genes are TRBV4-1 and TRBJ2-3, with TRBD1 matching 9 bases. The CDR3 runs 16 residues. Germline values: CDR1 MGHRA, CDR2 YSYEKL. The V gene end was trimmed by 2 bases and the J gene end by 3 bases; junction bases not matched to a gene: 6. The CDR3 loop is CASSQSGQGRTDTQYF. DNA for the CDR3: TGCGCCAGCAGCCAATCGGGACAGGGTCGGACAGATACGCAGTATTTT.

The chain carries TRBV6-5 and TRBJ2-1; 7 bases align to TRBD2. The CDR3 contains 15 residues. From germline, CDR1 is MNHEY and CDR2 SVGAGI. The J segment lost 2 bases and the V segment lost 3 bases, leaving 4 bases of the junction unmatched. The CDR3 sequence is CASSYNAGAYNEQFF. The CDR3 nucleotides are TGTGCCAGCAGTTATAACGCGGGGGCCTACAATGAGCAGTTCTTC.

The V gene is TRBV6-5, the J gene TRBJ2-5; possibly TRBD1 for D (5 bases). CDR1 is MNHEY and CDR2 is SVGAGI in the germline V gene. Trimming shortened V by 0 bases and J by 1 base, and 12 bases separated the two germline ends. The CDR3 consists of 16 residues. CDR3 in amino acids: CASSYSGDRSQETQYF. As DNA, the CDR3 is TGTGCCAGCAGTTACTCGGGCGACAGATCCCAAGAGACCCAGTACTTC.

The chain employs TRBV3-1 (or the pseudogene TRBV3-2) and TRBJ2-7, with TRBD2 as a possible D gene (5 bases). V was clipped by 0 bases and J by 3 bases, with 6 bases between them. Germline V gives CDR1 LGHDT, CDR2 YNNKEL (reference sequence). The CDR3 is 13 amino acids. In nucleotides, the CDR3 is TGTGCCAGCAGCCAAGACCGGGGCTACGAGCAGTACTTC. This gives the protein CASSQDRGYEQYF.

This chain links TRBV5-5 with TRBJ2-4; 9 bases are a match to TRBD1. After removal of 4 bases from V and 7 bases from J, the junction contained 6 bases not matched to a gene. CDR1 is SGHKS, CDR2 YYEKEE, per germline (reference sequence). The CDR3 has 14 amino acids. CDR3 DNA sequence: TGTGCCAGCAGCACGGGACAGGGTCTTAACATTCAGTACTTC. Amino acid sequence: CASSTGQGLNIQYF.

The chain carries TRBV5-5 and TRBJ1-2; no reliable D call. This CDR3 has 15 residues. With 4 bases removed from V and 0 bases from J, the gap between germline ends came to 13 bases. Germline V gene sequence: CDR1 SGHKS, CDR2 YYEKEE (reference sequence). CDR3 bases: TGTGCCAGCAGCCCTGGCCGGGATCCTAACTATGGCTACACCTTC. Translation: CASSPGRDPNYGYTF.

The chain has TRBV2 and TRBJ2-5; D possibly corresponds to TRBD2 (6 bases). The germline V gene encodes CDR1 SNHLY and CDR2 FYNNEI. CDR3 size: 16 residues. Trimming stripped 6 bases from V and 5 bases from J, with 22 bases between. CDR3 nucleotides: TGTGCCAGCAGCGAGACCGGGACTTCTTCGTGGGAGACCCAGTACTTC. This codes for CASSETGTSSWETQYF.

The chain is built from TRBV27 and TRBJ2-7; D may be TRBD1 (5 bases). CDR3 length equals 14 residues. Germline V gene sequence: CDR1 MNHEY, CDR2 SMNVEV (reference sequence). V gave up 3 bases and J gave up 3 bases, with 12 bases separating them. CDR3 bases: TGTGCCAGCAGTTTCGCAGGGTACGACTACGAGCAGTACTTC. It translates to CASSFAGYDYEQYF.

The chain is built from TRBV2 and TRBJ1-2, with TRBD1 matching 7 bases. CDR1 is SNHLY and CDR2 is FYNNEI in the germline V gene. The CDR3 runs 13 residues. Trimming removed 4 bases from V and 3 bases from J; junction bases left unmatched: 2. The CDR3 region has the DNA TGTGCCAGCAGTGGTGGGACAGACTATGGCTACACCTTC. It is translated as CASSGGTDYGYTF. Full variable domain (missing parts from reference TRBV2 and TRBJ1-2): EPEVTQTPSHQVTQMGQEVILRCVPISNHLYFYWYRQILGQKVEFLVSFYNNEISEKSEIFDDQFSVERPDGSNFTLKIRSTKLEDSAMYFCASSGGTDYGYTFGSGTRLTVV.

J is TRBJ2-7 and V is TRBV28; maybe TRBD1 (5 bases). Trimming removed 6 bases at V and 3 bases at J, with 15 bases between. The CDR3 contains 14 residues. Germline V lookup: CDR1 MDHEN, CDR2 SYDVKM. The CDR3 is CASSLTRQLYEQYF. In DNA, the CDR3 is TGTGCCAGCAGCCTAACACGACAGCTCTACGAGCAGTACTTC.

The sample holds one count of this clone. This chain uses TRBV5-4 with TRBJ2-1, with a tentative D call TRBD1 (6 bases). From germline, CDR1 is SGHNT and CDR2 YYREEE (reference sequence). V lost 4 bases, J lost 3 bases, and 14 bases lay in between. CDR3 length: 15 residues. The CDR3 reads CASSRTRTDYNEQFF. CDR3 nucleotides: TGTGCCAGCAGCCGGACCAGGACAGACTACAATGAGCAGTTCTTC.

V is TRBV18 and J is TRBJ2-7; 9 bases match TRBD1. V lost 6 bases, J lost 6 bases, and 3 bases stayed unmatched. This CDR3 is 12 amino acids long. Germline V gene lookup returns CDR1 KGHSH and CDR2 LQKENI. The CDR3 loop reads CASSMDRGEQYF. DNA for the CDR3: TGTGCCAGCTCTATGGACAGGGGCGAGCAGTACTTC. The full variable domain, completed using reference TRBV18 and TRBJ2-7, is NAGVMQNPRHLVRRRGQEARLRCSPMKGHSHVYWYRQLPEEGLKFMVYLQKENIIDESGMPKERFSAEFPKEGPSILRIQQVVRGDSAAYFCASSMDRGEQYFGPGTRLTVT.

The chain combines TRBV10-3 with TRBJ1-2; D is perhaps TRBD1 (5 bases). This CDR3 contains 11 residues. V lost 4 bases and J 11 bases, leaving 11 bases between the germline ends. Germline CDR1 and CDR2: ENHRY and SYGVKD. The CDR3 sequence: CAISGGLLYTF. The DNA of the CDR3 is TGTGCCATCAGTGGGGGCCTTTTATACACCTTC.

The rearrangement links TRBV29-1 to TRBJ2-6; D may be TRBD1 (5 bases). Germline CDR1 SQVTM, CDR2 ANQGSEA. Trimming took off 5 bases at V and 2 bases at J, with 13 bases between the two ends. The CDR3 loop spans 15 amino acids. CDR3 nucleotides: TGCAGCGTTAATACAGGAATCCCTGGGGCCAACGTCCTGACTTTC. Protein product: CSVNTGIPGANVLTF.